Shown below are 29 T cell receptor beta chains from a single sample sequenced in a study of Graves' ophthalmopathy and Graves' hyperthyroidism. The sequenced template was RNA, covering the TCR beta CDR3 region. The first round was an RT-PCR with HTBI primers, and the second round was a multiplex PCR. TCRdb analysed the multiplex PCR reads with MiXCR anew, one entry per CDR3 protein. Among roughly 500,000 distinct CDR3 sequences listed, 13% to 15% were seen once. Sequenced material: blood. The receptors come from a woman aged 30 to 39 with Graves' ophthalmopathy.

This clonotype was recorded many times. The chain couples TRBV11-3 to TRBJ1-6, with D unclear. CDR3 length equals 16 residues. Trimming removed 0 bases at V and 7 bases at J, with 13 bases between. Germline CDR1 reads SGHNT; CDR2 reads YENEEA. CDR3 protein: CASSLEVAYRNSPLHF. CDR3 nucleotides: TGTGCCAGCAGCTTAGAGGTGGCATACCGGAATTCACCCCTCCACTTT.

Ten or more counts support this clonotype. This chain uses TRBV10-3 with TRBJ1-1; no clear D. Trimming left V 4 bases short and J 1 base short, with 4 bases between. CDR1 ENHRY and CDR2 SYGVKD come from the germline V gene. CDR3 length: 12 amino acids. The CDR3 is CAISVKNTEAFF. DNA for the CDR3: TGTGCCATCAGTGTCAAGAACACTGAAGCTTTCTTT.

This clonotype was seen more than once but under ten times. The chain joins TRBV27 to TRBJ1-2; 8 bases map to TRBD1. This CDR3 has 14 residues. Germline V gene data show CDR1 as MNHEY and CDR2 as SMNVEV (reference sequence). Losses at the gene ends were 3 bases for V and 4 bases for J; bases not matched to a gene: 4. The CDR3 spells CASSFTGGSYGYTF. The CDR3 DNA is TGTGCCAGCAGTTTCACAGGGGGTAGCTATGGCTACACCTTC.

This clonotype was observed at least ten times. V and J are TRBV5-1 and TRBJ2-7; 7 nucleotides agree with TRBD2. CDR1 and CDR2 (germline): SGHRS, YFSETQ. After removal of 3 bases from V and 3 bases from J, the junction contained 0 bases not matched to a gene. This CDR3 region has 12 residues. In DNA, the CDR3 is TGCGCCAGCAGCTGGGACTACTACGAGCAGTACTTC. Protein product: CASSWDYYEQYF.

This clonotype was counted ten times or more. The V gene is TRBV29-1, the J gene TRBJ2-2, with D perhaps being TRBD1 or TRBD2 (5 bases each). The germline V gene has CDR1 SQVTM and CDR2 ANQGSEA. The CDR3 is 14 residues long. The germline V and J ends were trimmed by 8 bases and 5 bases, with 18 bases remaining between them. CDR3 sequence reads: CSSTGTEVTGELFF. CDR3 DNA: TGCAGCTCCACCGGGACCGAGGTTACCGGGGAGCTGTTTTTT.

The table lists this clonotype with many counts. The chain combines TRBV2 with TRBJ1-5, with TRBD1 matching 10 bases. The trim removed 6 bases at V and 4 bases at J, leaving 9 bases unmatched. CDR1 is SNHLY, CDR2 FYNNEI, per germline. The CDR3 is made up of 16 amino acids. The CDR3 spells CASRTGQGGPNQPQHF. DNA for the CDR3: TGTGCCAGCAGGACCGGACAGGGGGGCCCGAATCAGCCCCAGCATTTT. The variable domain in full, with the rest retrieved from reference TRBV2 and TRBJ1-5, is EPEVTQTPSHQVTQMGQEVILRCVPISNHLYFYWYRQILGQKVEFLVSFYNNEISEKSEIFDDQFSVERPDGSNFTLKIRSTKLEDSAMYFCASRTGQGGPNQPQHFGDGTRLSIL.

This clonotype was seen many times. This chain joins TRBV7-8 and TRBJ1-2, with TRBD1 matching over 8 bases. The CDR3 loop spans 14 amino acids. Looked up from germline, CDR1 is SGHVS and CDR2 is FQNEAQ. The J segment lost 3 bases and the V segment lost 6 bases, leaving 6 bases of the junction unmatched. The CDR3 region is CASRPTGVDYGYTF. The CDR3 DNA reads TGTGCCAGCAGACCGACAGGGGTAGACTATGGCTACACCTTC.

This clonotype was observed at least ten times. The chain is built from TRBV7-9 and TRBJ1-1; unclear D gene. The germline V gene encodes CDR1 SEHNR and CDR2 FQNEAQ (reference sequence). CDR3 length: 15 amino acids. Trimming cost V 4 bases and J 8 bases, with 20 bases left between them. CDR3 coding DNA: TGTGCCAGCAGCTCCCCCCGAGACGCTAACAGAGAAGCTTTCTTT. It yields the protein CASSSPRDANREAFF.

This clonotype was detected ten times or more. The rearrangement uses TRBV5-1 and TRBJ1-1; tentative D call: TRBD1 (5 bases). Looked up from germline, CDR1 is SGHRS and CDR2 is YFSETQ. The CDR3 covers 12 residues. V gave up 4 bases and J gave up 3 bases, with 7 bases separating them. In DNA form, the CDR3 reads TGCGCCAGCAGCGGGGCTGACACTGAAGCTTTCTTT. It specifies CASSGADTEAFF.

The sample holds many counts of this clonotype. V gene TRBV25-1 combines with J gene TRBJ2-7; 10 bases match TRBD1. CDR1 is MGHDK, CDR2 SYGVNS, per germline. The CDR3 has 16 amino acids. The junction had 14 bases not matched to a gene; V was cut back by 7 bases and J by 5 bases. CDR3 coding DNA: TGTGCCAGCAAATCACACACGGGACAGGGGTTCCACGAGCAGTACTTC. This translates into CASKSHTGQGFHEQYF.

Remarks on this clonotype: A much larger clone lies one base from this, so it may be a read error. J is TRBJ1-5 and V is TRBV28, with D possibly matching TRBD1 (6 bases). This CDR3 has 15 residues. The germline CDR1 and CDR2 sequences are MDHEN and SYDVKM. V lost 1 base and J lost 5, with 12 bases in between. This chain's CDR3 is CASSLYRDGYQPQHF. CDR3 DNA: TGTGCCAGCAGTTTATACAGGGATGGGTATCAGCCCCAGCATTTT. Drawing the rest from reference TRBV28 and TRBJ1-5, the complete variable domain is DVKVTQSSRYLVKRTGEKVFLECVQDMDHENMFWYRQDPGLGLRLIYFSYDVKMKEKGDIPEGYSVSREKKERFSLILESASTNQTSMYLCASSLYRDGYQPQHFGDGTRLSIL.

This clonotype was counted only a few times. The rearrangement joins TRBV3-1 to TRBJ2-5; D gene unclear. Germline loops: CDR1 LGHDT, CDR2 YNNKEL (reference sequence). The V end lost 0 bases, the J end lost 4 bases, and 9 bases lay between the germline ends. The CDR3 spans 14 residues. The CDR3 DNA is TGTGCCAGCAGCCAAGAACCCCCCGGAGAGACCCAGTACTTC. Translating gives CASSQEPPGETQYF.

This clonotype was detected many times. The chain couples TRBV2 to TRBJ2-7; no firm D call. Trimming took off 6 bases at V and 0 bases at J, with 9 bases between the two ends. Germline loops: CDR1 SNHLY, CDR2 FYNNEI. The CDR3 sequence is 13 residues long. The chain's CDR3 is CASRTLVSYEQYF. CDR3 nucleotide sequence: TGTGCCAGCAGGACACTGGTCTCCTACGAGCAGTACTTC.

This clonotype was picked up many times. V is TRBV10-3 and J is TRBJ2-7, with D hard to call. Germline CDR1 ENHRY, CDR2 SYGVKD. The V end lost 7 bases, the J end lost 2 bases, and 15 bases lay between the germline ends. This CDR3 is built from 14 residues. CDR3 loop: CAIKEPGRTYEQYF. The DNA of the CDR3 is TGTGCCATCAAGGAACCAGGCAGAACCTACGAGCAGTACTTC.

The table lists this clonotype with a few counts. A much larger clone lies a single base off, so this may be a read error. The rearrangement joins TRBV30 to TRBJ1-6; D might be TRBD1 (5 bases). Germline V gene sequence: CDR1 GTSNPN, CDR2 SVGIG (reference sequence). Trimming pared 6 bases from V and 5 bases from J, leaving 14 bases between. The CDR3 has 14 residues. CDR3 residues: CACDGVGDNSPLHF. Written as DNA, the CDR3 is TGTGCCTGCGACGGGGTAGGGGATAATTCACCCCTCCACTTT.

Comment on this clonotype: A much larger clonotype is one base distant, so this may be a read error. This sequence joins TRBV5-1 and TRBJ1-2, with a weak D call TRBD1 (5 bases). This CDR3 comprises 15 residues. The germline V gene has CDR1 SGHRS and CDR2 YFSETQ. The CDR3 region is CASSLESGQGLLSSF. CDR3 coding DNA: TGCGCCAGCAGCTTGGAGTCCGGGCAGGGTCTCCTCTCCAGCTTC.

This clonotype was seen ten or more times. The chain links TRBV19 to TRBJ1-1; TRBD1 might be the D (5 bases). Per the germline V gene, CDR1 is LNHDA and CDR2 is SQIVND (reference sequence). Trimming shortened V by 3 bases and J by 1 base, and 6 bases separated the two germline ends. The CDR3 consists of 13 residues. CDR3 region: CASSIQGNTEAFF. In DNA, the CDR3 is TGTGCCAGTAGTATTCAGGGGAACACTGAAGCTTTCTTT. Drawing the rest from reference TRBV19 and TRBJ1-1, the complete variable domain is DGGITQSPKYLFRKEGQNVTLSCEQNLNHDAMYWYRQDPGQGLRLIYYSQIVNDFQKGDIAEGYSVSREKKESFPLTVTSAQKNPTAFYLCASSIQGNTEAFFGQGTRLTVV.

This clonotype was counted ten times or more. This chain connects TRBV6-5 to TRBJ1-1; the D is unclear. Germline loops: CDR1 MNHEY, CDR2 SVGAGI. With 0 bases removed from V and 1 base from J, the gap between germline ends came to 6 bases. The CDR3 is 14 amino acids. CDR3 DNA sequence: TGTGCCAGCAGTTACTCGGGTACGAACACTGAAGCTTTCTTT. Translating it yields CASSYSGTNTEAFF.

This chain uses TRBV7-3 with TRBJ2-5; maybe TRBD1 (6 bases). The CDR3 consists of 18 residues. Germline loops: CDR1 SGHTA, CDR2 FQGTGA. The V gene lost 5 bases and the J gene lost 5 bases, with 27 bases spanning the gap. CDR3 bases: TGTGCCAGCAGCCCCTCATTGGGGAGAAGAAGGGGGACGGAGACCCAGTACTTC. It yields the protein CASSPSLGRRRGTETQYF.

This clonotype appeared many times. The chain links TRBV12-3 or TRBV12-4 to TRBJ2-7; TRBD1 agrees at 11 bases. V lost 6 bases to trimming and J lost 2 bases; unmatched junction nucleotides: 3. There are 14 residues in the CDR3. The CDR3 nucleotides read TGTGCCAGCAGAGGGGACAGGGGGGCCTACGAGCAGTACTTC. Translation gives CASRGDRGAYEQYF.

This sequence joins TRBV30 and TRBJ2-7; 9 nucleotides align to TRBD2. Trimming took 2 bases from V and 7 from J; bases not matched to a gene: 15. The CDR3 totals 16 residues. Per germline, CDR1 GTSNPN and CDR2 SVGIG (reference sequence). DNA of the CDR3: TGTGCCTGGAGTACCAACAGCTTAGCGGGAGCGTCTGAGCAGTACTTC. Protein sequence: CAWSTNSLAGASEQYF.

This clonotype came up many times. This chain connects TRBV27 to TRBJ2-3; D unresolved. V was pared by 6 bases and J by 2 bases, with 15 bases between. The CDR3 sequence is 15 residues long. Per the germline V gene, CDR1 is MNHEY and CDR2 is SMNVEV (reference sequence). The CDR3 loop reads CASSPSGPPTDTQYF. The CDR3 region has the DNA TGTGCCAGCAGCCCATCCGGGCCTCCCACAGATACGCAGTATTTT.

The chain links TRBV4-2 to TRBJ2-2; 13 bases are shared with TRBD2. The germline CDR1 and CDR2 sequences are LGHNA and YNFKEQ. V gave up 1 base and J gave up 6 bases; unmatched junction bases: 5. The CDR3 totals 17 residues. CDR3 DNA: TGTGCCAGCAGCCAAGCCCGGACTAGCGGGAGTGCCGGGGAGCTGTTTTTT. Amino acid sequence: CASSQARTSGSAGELFF.

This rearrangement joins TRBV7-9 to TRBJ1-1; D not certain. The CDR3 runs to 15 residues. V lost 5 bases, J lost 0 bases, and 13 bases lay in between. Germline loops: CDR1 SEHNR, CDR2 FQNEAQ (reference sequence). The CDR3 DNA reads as TGTGCCAGCAGCCGCGGACCGTTTATGAACACTGAAGCTTTCTTT. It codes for CASSRGPFMNTEAFF.

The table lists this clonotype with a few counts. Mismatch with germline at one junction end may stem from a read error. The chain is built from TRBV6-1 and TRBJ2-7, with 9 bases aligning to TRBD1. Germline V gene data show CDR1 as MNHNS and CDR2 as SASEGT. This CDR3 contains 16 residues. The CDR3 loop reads CASKKGDRVRVYDQYF. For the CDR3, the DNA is TGTGCCAGCAAAAAAGGGGACAGGGTCCGGGTATACGATCAGTACTTC.

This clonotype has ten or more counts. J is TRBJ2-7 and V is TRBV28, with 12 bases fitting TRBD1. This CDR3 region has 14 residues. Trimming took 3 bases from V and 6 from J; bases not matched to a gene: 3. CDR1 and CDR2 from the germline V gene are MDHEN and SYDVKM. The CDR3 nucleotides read TGTGCCAGCAGTTTGGGGACAGGGGGCTTCGAGCAGTACTTC. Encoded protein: CASSLGTGGFEQYF.

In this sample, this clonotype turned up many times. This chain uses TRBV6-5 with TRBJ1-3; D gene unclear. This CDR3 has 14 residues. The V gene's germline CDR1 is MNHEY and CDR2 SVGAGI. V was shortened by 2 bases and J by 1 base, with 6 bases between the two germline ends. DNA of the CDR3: TGTGCCAGCAGTTACCGCCCGTCTGGAAACACCATATATTTT. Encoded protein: CASSYRPSGNTIYF.

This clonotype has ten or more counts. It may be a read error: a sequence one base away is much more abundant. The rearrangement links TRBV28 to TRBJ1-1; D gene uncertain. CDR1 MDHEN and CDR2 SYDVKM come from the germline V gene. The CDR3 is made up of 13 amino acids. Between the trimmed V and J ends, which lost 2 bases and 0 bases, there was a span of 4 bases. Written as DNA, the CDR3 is TGTGCCAGCAGTTTAGAGATGAACACTGAAGCTTTCTTT. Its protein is CASSLEMNTEAFF.

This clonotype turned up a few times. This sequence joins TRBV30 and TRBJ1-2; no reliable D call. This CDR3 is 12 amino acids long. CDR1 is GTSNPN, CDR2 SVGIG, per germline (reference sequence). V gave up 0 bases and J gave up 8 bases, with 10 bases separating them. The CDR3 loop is CAWSVPVRGYTF. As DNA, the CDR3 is TGTGCCTGGAGTGTACCGGTGCGGGGCTACACCTTC.